This T cell receptor beta chain was recorded in a study of human T cells and chemical hapten exposure. Overall study context: From small differences in pooled library volume came most of the variation in per-sample TCR yields.

In TCRdb, the RACE reads were re-called with MiXCR into one record per CDR3 protein. Of about 89,000 distinct CDR3 sequences listed, 10% to 14% are singletons. Time point given: pre-sensitization, week 0. Indicated treatment: therapeutic diphenylcyclopropenone sensitization with weekly scalp DPC. This clonotype was recorded at least ten times. The sample was whole blood, taken in connection with sensitization to the hapten diphenylcyclopropenone (DPC). The source is a woman aged 60-75 years with alopecia areata. Some clones in this sample may be carry-over from other donors' samples.

CDR3 in DNA: TGTGCCAGCAGCGAGGGAATTCTTGACGGCGGCTACACCTTC. Its protein is CASSEGILDGGYTF. The J gene is TRBJ1-2, the V gene TRBV11-1; D gene ambiguous. V gave up 5 bases and J gave up 8 bases, with 18 bases separating them. Looked up from germline, CDR1 is SGHAT and CDR2 is FQDESV (reference sequence). CDR3 length: 14 residues.